This is a list of T cell receptor beta chains from one sample in a study of OX40 agonist ivuxolimab in advanced cancers. Produced via immunoSEQ multiplex PCR; TCRdb's table is partial and in-frame only. The sample records around 67,000 clones, about 85% being singletons. The material sequenced was CD4+ or CD8+ T cells sorted from blood, taken in a trial of the OX40 agonist ivuxolimab. These receptors were collected from an adult with an advanced solid tumor such as melanoma, head and neck, liver or kidney cancer. Each CDR3 is given with its conserved first and last residue. The D gene is left open where the match is weak. Clone size appears in some rows only: once, few, many, or a class for an expanded clone.

V gene	clone size	J gene	D gene	CDR3 protein	CDR3 DNA
TRBV21-1	NA	TRBJ2-4	NA	CAIRGTLAKNIQYF	TGTGCCATCAGGGGGACGCTAGCCAAAAACATTCAGTACTTC
TRBV5-1	few	TRBJ2-7	NA	CASSLIRDYEQYF	TGCGCCAGCAGCTTGATCAGGGACTACGAGCAGTACTTC
TRBV27	NA	TRBJ1-5	NA	CASSWAGSNQPQHF	TGTGCCAGCAGTTGGGCGGGTAGCAATCAGCCCCAGCATTTT
TRBV10-3	NA	TRBJ2-7	NA	CAISPLGSAYEQYF	TGTGCCATCAGTCCCCTGGGGTCAGCCTACGAGCAGTACTTC
TRBV6-5	NA	TRBJ1-1	NA	CASSYRGVGNTEAFF	TGTGCCAGCAGTTATCGGGGGGTTGGGAACACTGAAGCTTTCTTT
TRBV6-6	NA	TRBJ1-5	TRBD1	CASSYEGARNQPQHF	TGTGCCAGCAGTTACGAGGGGGCGCGCAATCAGCCCCAGCATTTT
TRBV19	NA	TRBJ2-7	NA	CASSHTRQISYEQYF	TGTGCCAGTAGCCATACCCGACAAATCTCCTACGAGCAGTACTTC
TRBV7-2	NA	TRBJ1-3	NA	CASSPPQENSGNTIYF	TGTGCCAGCAGTCCGCCCCAGGAAAACTCTGGAAACACCATATATTTT
TRBV30	NA	TRBJ2-7	NA	CAGGQEDYEQYF	TGTGCCGGGGGGCAGGAAGACTACGAGCAGTACTTC
TRBV2	NA	TRBJ2-7	NA	CASSDGRAPHEQYF	TGTGCCAGCAGTGACGGCAGGGCCCCCCACGAGCAGTACTTC
TRBV28	NA	TRBJ2-7	TRBD1	CASREPGQLGQYF	TGTGCCAGCAGAGAGCCGGGACAGCTGGGGCAGTACTTC
TRBV6-4	NA	TRBJ2-6	NA	CASDPGTSGVGANVLTF	TGTGCCAGCGACCCTGGGACATCGGGGGTTGGGGCCAACGTCCTGACTTTC
TRBV4-1	once	TRBJ1-4	TRBD1	CASSQGTGGSVNEKLFF	TGCGCCAGCAGCCAAGGGACAGGGGGTTCTGTTAATGAAAAACTGTTTTTT
TRBV7-9	NA	TRBJ1-6	NA	CASSLERPGSPLHF	TGTGCCAGCAGCTTAGAGCGACCGGGGTCACCCCTCCACTTT
TRBV9	NA	TRBJ2-1	TRBD2	CASSVADSGRARSEQFF	TGTGCCAGCAGCGTAGCGGATAGCGGGAGGGCCCGAAGTGAGCAGTTCTTC
TRBV6-5	NA	TRBJ1-2	NA	CASSYSRESGYTF	TGTGCCAGCAGTTACTCCCGGGAAAGTGGCTACACCTTC
TRBV29-1	once	TRBJ2-5	NA	CSVVGQVETQYF	TGCAGCGTTGTAGGGCAGGTAGAGACCCAGTACTTC
TRBV4-1	few	TRBJ1-5	NA	CASSPGGDQPQHF	TGCGCCAGCAGCCCAGGTGGGGACCAGCCCCAGCATTTT
TRBV5-6	NA	TRBJ1-2	NA	CASSITGKNGYTF	TGTGCCAGCAGCATAACAGGGAAGAATGGCTACACCTTC
TRBV11-2	NA	TRBJ2-7	NA	CASSSQGYEQYF	TGTGCCAGCAGCTCCCAGGGTTACGAGCAGTACTTC
TRBV5-1	NA	TRBJ2-6	NA	CASSLAEGGSGANVLTF	TGCGCCAGCAGCTTGGCCGAGGGGGGCTCTGGGGCCAACGTCCTGACTTTC
TRBV6-6	NA	TRBJ1-2	TRBD1	CASTGQEIYGYTF	TGTGCCAGCACCGGACAGGAGATCTATGGCTACACCTTC
TRBV7-9	once	TRBJ1-2	NA	CASSHRGDYGYTF	TGTGCCAGCAGCCATCGGGGGGACTATGGCTACACCTTC
TRBV14	NA	TRBJ2-7	NA	CASSQGPHTTGRSYEQYF	TGTGCCAGCAGCCAAGGTCCGCACACCACGGGGAGATCCTACGAGCAGTACTTC
TRBV6-5	NA	TRBJ1-4	NA	CASSYRGDEKLFF	TGTGCCAGCAGTTACAGGGGCGATGAAAAACTGTTTTTT
TRBV7-6	NA	TRBJ2-3	NA	CASSLEARGTQYF	TGTGCCAGCAGCTTAGAGGCTCGCGGTACGCAGTATTTT
TRBV19	NA	TRBJ2-1	NA	CASSMVSRDEQFF	TGTGCCAGTAGTATGGTCTCCCGGGATGAGCAGTTCTTC
TRBV6-5	NA	TRBJ2-1	NA	CASRDSGYYNEQFF	TGTGCCAGCAGGGATAGCGGTTACTACAATGAGCAGTTCTTC
TRBV7-3	NA	TRBJ2-2	TRBD2	CASSLTGTSGGGGELFF	TGTGCCAGCAGCTTGACCGGGACTAGCGGGGGAGGCGGGGAGCTGTTTTTT
TRBV6-1	NA	TRBJ2-1	TRBD1	CASRTGGYNEQFF	TGTGCCAGCAGGACAGGGGGCTACAATGAGCAGTTCTTC
TRBV7-9	NA	TRBJ1-5	TRBD1	CASSSTGDVQPQHF	TGTGCCAGCAGCTCTACAGGGGATGTTCAGCCCCAGCATTTT
TRBV7-2	NA	TRBJ2-5	TRBD2	CASSSHPGGGQETQYF	TGTGCCAGCAGCTCCCATCCGGGGGGGGGACAAGAGACCCAGTACTTC
TRBV15	few	TRBJ2-1	TRBD2	CATSRDPLAGGILRGEQFF	TGTGCCACCAGCAGAGATCCCCTAGCGGGAGGGATCTTACGTGGTGAGCAGTTCTTC
TRBV5-1	NA	TRBJ2-7	NA	CASSLRQGGDYEQYF	TGCGCCAGCAGCCTTCGACAGGGAGGGGATTACGAGCAGTACTTC
TRBV9	NA	TRBJ2-6	NA	CASSPWTTSSGANVLTF	TGTGCCAGCAGCCCATGGACGACGAGCTCTGGGGCCAACGTCCTGACTTTC
TRBV7-2	few	TRBJ1-5	NA	CASSLGGVGSNQPQHF	TGTGCCAGCAGCTTAGGCGGGGTTGGCAGCAATCAGCCCCAGCATTTT
TRBV5-1	few	TRBJ1-3	NA	CASSLAVGAAANTIYF	TGCGCCAGCAGCTTGGCGGTAGGGGCAGCCGCGAACACCATATATTTT
TRBV9	NA	TRBJ2-3	NA	CASSPIPESDTQYF	TGTGCCAGCAGCCCTATACCAGAATCAGATACGCAGTATTTT
TRBV11-2	NA	TRBJ2-1	NA	CASSLDSPRYNEQFF	TGTGCCAGCAGCTTAGACTCCCCGCGATACAATGAGCAGTTCTTC
TRBV5-1	NA	TRBJ2-5	NA	CASSSNRGGEETQYF	TGCGCCAGCAGCTCAAACAGGGGCGGGGAGGAGACCCAGTACTTC
TRBV20-1	NA	TRBJ2-7	NA	CSTGSFREQYF	TGCAGTACAGGGTCGTTCCGCGAGCAGTACTTC
TRBV2	NA	TRBJ1-1	NA	CASRGGGTEAFF	TGTGCCAGCAGGGGAGGGGGCACTGAAGCTTTCTTT
TRBV29-1	NA	TRBJ2-3	TRBD2	CSVTSGSGTDTQYF	TGCAGCGTTACAAGCGGGAGTGGCACAGATACGCAGTATTTT
TRBV6-5	NA	TRBJ1-1	NA	CASSYRSEAFF	TGTGCCAGCAGTTACCGATCGGAAGCTTTCTTT
TRBV5-4	NA	TRBJ2-2	TRBD2	CASSWGLAGAGELFF	TGTGCCAGCAGCTGGGGACTAGCGGGAGCCGGGGAGCTGTTTTTT
TRBV7-8	NA	TRBJ2-5	NA	CASRTNGETQYF	TGTGCCAGCAGAACCAACGGAGAGACCCAGTACTTC
TRBV19	NA	TRBJ1-5	NA	CASSIDRGGPRPQHF	TGTGCCAGTAGTATAGACCGGGGGGGGCCTCGGCCCCAGCATTTT
TRBV18	NA	TRBJ1-1	NA	CASWENRDSEAFF	TGTGCCAGCTGGGAAAACCGGGATTCTGAAGCTTTCTTT
TRBV20-1	NA	TRBJ1-2	NA	CSAKDLYGYTF	TGCAGTGCTAAAGACCTCTATGGCTACACCTTC
TRBV7-9	NA	TRBJ2-7	TRBD2	CASSLARGDHSSYEQYF	TGTGCCAGCAGCTTAGCGCGGGGGGACCACAGCTCCTACGAGCAGTACTTC
TRBV5-1	NA	TRBJ2-6	NA	CASSSGANVLTF	TGCGCCAGCTCATCTGGGGCCAACGTCCTGACTTTC
TRBV5-6	NA	TRBJ2-5	NA	CASSLKAQETQYF	TGTGCCAGCAGCTTAAAGGCCCAAGAGACCCAGTACTTC
TRBV11-3	NA	TRBJ2-7	NA	CASSSRGAYEQYF	TGTGCCAGCAGCTCCCGAGGGGCCTACGAGCAGTACTTC
TRBV5-1	NA	TRBJ1-2	TRBD1	CASSPETGDYGYTF	TGCGCCAGCAGCCCAGAGACAGGGGACTATGGCTACACCTTC
TRBV7-2	NA	TRBJ1-3	NA	CASSLGGGSGNTIYF	TGTGCCAGCAGCTTAGGAGGGGGCTCTGGAAACACCATATATTTT